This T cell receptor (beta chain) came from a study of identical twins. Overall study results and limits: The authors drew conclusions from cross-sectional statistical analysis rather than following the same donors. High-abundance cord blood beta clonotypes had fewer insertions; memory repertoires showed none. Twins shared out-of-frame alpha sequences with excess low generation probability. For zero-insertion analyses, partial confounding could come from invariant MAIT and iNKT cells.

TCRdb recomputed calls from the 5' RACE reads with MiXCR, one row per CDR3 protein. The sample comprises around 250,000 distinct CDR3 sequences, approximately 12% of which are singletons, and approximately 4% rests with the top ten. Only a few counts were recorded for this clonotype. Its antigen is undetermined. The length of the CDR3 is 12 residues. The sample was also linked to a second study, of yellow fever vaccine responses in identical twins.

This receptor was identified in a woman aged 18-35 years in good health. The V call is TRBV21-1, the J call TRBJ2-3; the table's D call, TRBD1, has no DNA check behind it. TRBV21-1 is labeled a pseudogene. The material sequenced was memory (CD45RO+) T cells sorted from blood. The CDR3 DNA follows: TGTGCCAGCAGCAACGACAGTAATACGCAGTATTTT. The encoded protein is CASSNDSNTQYF.